Detailed here is one T cell receptor beta chain. This record belongs to a study of siplizumab effects on memory and regulatory T cells. Libraries were prepared by immunoSEQ multiplex PCR; TCRdb keeps only in-frame clonotypes and omits some of them. Of about 100,000 clones in the sample, 85% to 95% were seen once. Trimming cost V 2 bases and J 8 bases; bases outside gene matches: 4. The CDR3 totals 15 residues. Germline V gene data show CDR1 as SGHNT and CDR2 as YYREEE (reference sequence). V usage is TRBV5-4 and J usage is TRBJ2-1; 13 bases align to TRBD2. Material for sequencing was non-Treg CD4+ T cells sorted from blood. The clonotype comes from a human donor in good health. The CDR3 DNA follows: TGTGCCAGCAGCTTAGGACTAGCGGGAGCCTATGAGCAGTTCTTC. This encodes CASSLGLAGAYEQFF. The whole variable domain, filled in from reference TRBV5-4 and TRBJ2-1, reads ETGVTQSPTHLIKTRGQQVTLRCSSQSGHNTVSWYQQALGQGPQFIFQYYREEENGRGNFPPRFSGLQFPNYSSELNVNALELDDSALYLCASSLGLAGAYEQFFGPGTRLTVL.